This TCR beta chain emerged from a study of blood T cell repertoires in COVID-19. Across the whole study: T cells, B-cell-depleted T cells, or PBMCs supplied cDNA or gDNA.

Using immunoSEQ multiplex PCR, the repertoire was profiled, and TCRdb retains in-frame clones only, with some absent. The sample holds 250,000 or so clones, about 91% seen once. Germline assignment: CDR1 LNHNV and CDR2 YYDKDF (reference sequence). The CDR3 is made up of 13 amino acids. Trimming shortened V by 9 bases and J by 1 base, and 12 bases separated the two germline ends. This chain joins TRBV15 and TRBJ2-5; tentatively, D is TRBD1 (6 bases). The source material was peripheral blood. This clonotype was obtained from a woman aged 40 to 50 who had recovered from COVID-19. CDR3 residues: CATSRDIQETQYF. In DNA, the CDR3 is TGTGCCACTAGCCGGGACATCCAAGAGACCCAGTACTTC.